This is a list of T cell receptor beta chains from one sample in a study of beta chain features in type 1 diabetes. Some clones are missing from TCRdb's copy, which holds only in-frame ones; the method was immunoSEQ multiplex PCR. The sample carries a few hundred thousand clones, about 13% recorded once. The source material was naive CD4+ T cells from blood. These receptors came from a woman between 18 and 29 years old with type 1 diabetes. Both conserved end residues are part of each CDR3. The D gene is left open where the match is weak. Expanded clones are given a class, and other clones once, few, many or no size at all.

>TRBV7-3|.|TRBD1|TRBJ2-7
TGTGCCAGCAGCGCCGGACAGGGGTTGTACGAGCAGTACTTC
CASSAGQGLYEQYF
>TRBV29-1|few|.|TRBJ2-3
TGCAGCGTTGATTTCGCGGGACCCACGGATACGCAGTATTTT
CSVDFAGPTDTQYF
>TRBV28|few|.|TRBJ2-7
TGTGCCAGCAGGTCCGCCGGGACACCCGCCTACGAGCAGTACTTC
CASRSAGTPAYEQYF
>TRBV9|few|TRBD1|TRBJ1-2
TGTGCCAGCAGCGTATATCACAGGGGAGAGGATGGCTACACCTTC
CASSVYHRGEDGYTF
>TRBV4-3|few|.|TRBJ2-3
TGCGCCAGCAGCCAAGACGCGAGCGTAGTATCAGATACGCAGTATTTT
CASSQDASVVSDTQYF
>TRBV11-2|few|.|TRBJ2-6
TGTGCCAGCAGCTCCTACTCTGGGGCCAACGTCCTGACTTTC
CASSSYSGANVLTF
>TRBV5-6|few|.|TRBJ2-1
TGTGCCAGCAGCTTGGGGCTAGCGAACTACAATGAGCAGTTCTTC
CASSLGLANYNEQFF
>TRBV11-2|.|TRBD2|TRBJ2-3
TGTGCCAGCAGCTTTAACGGGAGGGCGGAAGATACGCAGTATTTT
CASSFNGRAEDTQYF
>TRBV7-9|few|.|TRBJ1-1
TGTGCCAGCATGGGAAGGGCCGGAGGAACTGAAGCTTTCTTT
CASMGRAGGTEAFF
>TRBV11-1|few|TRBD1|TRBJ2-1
TGTGCCAGCAGCCCCCTCCCGGGGTCAGGACAGGGATCCAATGAGCAGTTCTTC
CASSPLPGSGQGSNEQFF
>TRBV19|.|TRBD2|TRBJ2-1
TGTGCCAGTAGTATGGAGCGGGAGGGCCGGGGTAATGAGCAGTTCTTC
CASSMEREGRGNEQFF
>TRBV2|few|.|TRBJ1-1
TGTGCCAGCAGTGTCACAAAGAACACTGAAGCTTTCTTT
CASSVTKNTEAFF
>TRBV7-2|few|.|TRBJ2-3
TGTGCCAGCAGCTTTCGGACTAAAGGGGAACTGGGCACAGATACGCAGTATTTT
CASSFRTKGELGTDTQYF
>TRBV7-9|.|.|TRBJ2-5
TGTGCCAGCAGCTTAGCCGAGGGACAAGAGACCCAGTACTTC
CASSLAEGQETQYF
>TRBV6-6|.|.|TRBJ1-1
TGTGCCAGCAGTTCCCGTTCTACGAACACTGAAGCTTTCTTT
CASSSRSTNTEAFF
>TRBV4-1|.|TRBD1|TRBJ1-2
TGCGCCAGCAGCCAAAAAGGGGGCAGGGTCTCTGGCTACACCTTC
CASSQKGGRVSGYTF
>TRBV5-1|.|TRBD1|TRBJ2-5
TGCGCCAGCAGCTTGGCCGGACAGGGAGAGACCCAGTACTTC
CASSLAGQGETQYF
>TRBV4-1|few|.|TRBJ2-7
TGCGCCAGCAGCCAAGATCTTTGGGACTCCGACTACGAGCAGTACTTC
CASSQDLWDSDYEQYF
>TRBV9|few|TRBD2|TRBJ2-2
TGTGCCAGCAGCGTAGAGAGCGGGAGGGCCTGGGGCGGGGAGCTGTTTTTT
CASSVESGRAWGGELFF
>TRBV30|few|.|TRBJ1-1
TGTGCCTGCCCAACCGACATGAACACTGAAGCTTTCTTT
CACPTDMNTEAFF
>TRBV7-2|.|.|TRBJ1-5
TGTGCCAGCAGCCCCGGCCCTGGGCAGTTTATTGCTCAGCCCCAGCATTTT
CASSPGPGQFIAQPQHF
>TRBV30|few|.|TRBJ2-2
TGTGCCCGGTTTACCGACACCGGGGAGCTGTTTTTT
CARFTDTGELFF
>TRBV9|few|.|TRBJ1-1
TGTGCCAGCAGCGCGGGGGTCGGCACTGAAGCTTTCTTT
CASSAGVGTEAFF
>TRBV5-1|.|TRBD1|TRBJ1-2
TGCGCCAGCAACGACCCAGGACAGGGGAAGAGTGGCTACACCTTC
CASNDPGQGKSGYTF
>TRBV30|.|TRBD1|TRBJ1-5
TGTGCCTGGGCGCCGGACAGGGTTGATCAGCCCCAGCATTTT
CAWAPDRVDQPQHF
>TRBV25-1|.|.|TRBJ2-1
TGTGCCAGCAGTGACAGTAAATACAATGAGCAGTTCTTC
CASSDSKYNEQFF
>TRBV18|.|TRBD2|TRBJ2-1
TGTGCCAGCTCACGAGGGACTAGCGGGAGAAATGAGCAGTTCTTC
CASSRGTSGRNEQFF
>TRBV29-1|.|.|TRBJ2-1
TGCAGCGTTGGGGAGTACTATGAGCAGTTCTTC
CSVGEYYEQFF
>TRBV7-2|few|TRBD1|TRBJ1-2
TGTGCCAGCAGCTGGAGACAGGGCTGGGGTGGCTACACCTTC
CASSWRQGWGGYTF
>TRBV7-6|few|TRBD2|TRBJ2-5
TGTGCCAGCAGCGTCGGGACTAGCGGGAGATTAGAGACCCAGTACTTC
CASSVGTSGRLETQYF
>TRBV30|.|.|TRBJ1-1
TGTGCCTGGAGCACGGGGGGCTCTGCTGAAGCTTTCTTT
CAWSTGGSAEAFF
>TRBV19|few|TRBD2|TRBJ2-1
TGTGCCAGTACCGCTAGCGGGACTCGGAATGAGCAGTTCTTC
CASTASGTRNEQFF
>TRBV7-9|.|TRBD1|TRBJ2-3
TGTGCCAGCAGCACCGACAGGGGAGCATCAGATACGCAGTATTTT
CASSTDRGASDTQYF
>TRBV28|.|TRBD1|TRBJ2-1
TGTGCCAGCAGTCCATGGACAGGGCGGGCGAACAATGAGCAGTTCTTC
CASSPWTGRANNEQFF
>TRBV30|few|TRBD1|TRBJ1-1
TGTGCCTGGAGTCAGGGGGGGACAGGAGAAGCTTTCTTT
CAWSQGGTGEAFF
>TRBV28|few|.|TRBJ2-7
TGTGCCAGCAGCCCTGCCTACGAGCAGTACTTC
CASSPAYEQYF
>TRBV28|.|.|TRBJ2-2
TGTGCCAGCCGAGGGGGGGCTACCGGGGAGCTGTTTTTT
CASRGGATGELFF
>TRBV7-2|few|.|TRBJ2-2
TGTGCCAGCAGCTTCCCCTACCTCACCAACACCGGGGAGCTGTTTTTT
CASSFPYLTNTGELFF
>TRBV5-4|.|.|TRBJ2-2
TGTGCCAGCAGCCCGTCGGTACTCAGGGGCGGGGAGCTGTTTTTT
CASSPSVLRGGELFF
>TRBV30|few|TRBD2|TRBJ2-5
TGTGCCTGTTCTGGCGGGAGACAAGAGACCCAGTACTTC
CACSGGRQETQYF
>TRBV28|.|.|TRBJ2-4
TGTGCCAGCAGTTTCGGGGTCGAAATTCAGTACTTC
CASSFGVEIQYF
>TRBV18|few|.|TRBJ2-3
TGTGCCAGCTCACCACAGTTGGAGAGGATAGTCACAGATACGCAGTATTTT
CASSPQLERIVTDTQYF
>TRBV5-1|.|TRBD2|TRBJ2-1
TGCGCCAGCAGCTTCCTAGCGGACTCCTACAATGAGCAGTTCTTC
CASSFLADSYNEQFF
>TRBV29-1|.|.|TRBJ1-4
TGCAGCGTGGGAGCGGGGACTGCAACTAATGAAAAACTGTTTTTT
CSVGAGTATNEKLFF
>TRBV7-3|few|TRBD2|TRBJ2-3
TGTGCCAGCAGCTCCCGGGGACTAGCGGAGGTCACAGATACGCAGTATTTT
CASSSRGLAEVTDTQYF
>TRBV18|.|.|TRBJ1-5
TGTGCCAGCTCACCGATCGGGACTGTTAATCAACCCCAGCATTTT
CASSPIGTVNQPQHF
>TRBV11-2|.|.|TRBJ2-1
TGTGCCAGCAGCTTAGATTACTACAATGAGCAGTTCTTC
CASSLDYYNEQFF
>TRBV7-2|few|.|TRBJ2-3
TGTGCCAGCAGTCAAGTCGGGAGCGGTACGCAGTATTTT
CASSQVGSGTQYF
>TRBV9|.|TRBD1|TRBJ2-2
TGTGCCAGCAGCGTAGGGACAGGCCTTAGGGGCACCGGGGAGCTGTTTTTT
CASSVGTGLRGTGELFF
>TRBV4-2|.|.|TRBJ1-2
TGTGCCAGCAGCCAAGATCTATCGGACAGAAACTATGGCTACACCTTC
CASSQDLSDRNYGYTF
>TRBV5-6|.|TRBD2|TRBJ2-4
TGTGCCAGCAGCTTGGATAGCGGGGCCAAAAACATTCAGTACTTC
CASSLDSGAKNIQYF
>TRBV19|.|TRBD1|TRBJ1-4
TGTGCCAGTAGTCCACGACCGGGACAGGGCTCTGAAAAACTGTTTTTT
CASSPRPGQGSEKLFF
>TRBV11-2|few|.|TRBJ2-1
TGTGCCAGCAGCTTACTGGGGAGGAGCTCCTACAATGAGCAGTTCTTC
CASSLLGRSSYNEQFF
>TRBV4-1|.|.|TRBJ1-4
TGCGCCAGCAGCCAATTTCTCGGGTTTGGTGAAAAACTGTTTTTT
CASSQFLGFGEKLFF
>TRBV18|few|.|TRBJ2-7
TGTGCCAGCTCACCTAGACAGGTGACCTACGAGCAGTACTTC
CASSPRQVTYEQYF
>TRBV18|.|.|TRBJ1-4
TGTGCCAGCTCCCCATCCGTCCAGAATGAAAAACTGTTTTTT
CASSPSVQNEKLFF
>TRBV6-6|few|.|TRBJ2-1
TGTGCCAGCAGTTACTCACGGTTCACCTACAATGAGCAGTTCTTC
CASSYSRFTYNEQFF
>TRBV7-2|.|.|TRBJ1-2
TGTGCCAGCAGCTCCACACAGAGCTATGGCTACACCTTC
CASSSTQSYGYTF
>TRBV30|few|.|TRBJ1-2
TGTGCCTGGACCCAGGGGAACTATGGCTACACCTTC
CAWTQGNYGYTF
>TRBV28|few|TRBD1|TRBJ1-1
TGTGCCAGCAGTCCCCTCTCGACAGGGCTTATGAACACTGAAGCTTTCTTT
CASSPLSTGLMNTEAFF